Listed below are T cell receptor beta chains from one sample, sequenced in a study of T cell responses to AZD1222 COVID-19 vaccine. This table comes from immunoSEQ multiplex PCR, and its TCRdb copy is limited to in-frame clones, with some not included. The sample yields under 150,000 clones, around 93% seen once. The sequencing here drew on peripheral blood, taken 28 days after the second AZD1222 dose. These receptors originate from an adult who received the AZD1222 COVID-19 vaccine. Each CDR3 is given with its conserved first and last residue. Each record gives: J gene, V gene, CDR3 protein.

TRBJ1-2	TRBV10-3	CAISEEQRYGYTF
TRBJ2-1	TRBV6-5	CASSRRGGTVGEQFF
TRBJ1-5	TRBV12-5	CASGPRGDSNQPQHF
TRBJ1-4	TRBV27	CASRQRMGMSYEKLFF
TRBJ2-1	TRBV9	CASSATLATNEQFF
TRBJ1-5	TRBV6-2/TRBV6-3	CASSSLQGVTVQPQHF
TRBJ2-2	TRBV18	CASSLRPSLATTGELFF
TRBJ2-2	TRBV12-3/TRBV12-4	CASKNTGELFF
TRBJ1-1	TRBV2	CASRGQLNTEAFF
TRBJ1-1	TRBV30	CAWARLGLTEAFF
TRBJ2-2	TRBV10-2	CASRWIDPGELFF
TRBJ1-1	TRBV27	CASSFSTFPTGDTEAFF
TRBJ2-1	TRBV9	CASSVGGEYNEQFF
TRBJ1-1	TRBV19	CASIGAGYTEAFF
TRBJ2-1	TRBV2	CASRGIAGIRNEQFF
TRBJ1-1	TRBV5-1	CASSRDDGEAFF
TRBJ2-3	TRBV6-1	CASSDQEADTQYF
TRBJ2-1	TRBV6-5	CASSTDTVVNEQFF
TRBJ1-5	TRBV19	CASIGQGRRQPQHF
TRBJ2-1	TRBV5-1	CASSPGTSGGEQFF
TRBJ2-3	TRBV6-4	CASSDEVGTSTDTQYF
TRBJ1-2	TRBV10-3	CAISEKNGPVDYTF
TRBJ2-3	TRBV6-4	CASSEGTRFSVDTQYF
TRBJ1-2	TRBV19	CASSIGTRGYTF
TRBJ2-2	TRBV19	CASSMGAGTGELFF
TRBJ1-2	TRBV19	CASSIGDKVYGYTF
TRBJ1-2	TRBV28	CGSFSRYGYTF
TRBJ2-1	TRBV19	CASKLADLSYNEQFF
TRBJ1-5	TRBV2	CASWGGPNQPQHF
TRBJ1-4	TRBV18	CASSPSGHRNEKLFF
TRBJ2-3	TRBV10-3	CAISEWKRQGRADTQYF
TRBJ2-4	TRBV18	CASSPPGSRGIQYF
TRBJ1-4	TRBV18	CASSPSNGNNEKLFF
TRBJ1-5	TRBV7-6	CASSLDGQGLSPQHF
TRBJ1-3	TRBV25-1	CASRLGSGNTIYF
TRBJ2-7	TRBV9	CASSVATSGRALNF
TRBJ1-3	TRBV19	CASSSQRTQRNTIYF
TRBJ2-7	TRBV7-9	CASSLSFVGGEVEQYF